The sequence of this TCR beta chain was determined in a study of blood T cells in healthy people across ages (dated by TCRdb to between 2014 and 2017). In terms of the full investigation: Template switching captured roughly one uniquely barcoded TCR beta cDNA molecule per two T cells in model experiments. The donors were split into four age groups: young (average 16 years), middle-aged (39), aged (approximately 60) and long-lived (about 82). Two additional independent replicas of 1 million unique cDNA reads from the same blood draw were analyzed for two donors (one aged 18 to 30 and one aged 80 or older). The study measured age-related changes in TCR beta repertoire diversity using deep sequencing normalized with unique cDNA molecular identifiers. Overall study results and their limits: The long-lived group showed more naive CD4+ T cells, fewer expanded clones and increased TCR diversity than the aged group, suggesting age selection. Observed TCR beta diversity per million T cells fell roughly linearly with age, and a significant reduction was already apparent by age about 36. The percentage of naive T cells measured by flow cytometry correlated strongly with observed TCR beta diversity. Estimates of total diversity based on one million sequenced T cells were regarded as lower bounds and as underestimates. Because the CMV infection status of the donors was unknown, age-related changes in expanded clonotypes may potentially have been confounded. Since profiling was done on bulk unsorted PBMCs, naive and antigen-experienced compartments could not be conclusively compared.

The roughly 39 donors, aged about 6 to 95 years, were systemically healthy Caucasian individuals from Russia. Each donor gave ten milliliters of peripheral blood, collected into EDTA-treated Vacutainer tubes. PBMCs were isolated by Ficoll-Paque density-gradient centrifugation, with at least 6 million obtained per sample. Trizol reagent was used to extract total RNA from PBMCs, with at least 6 micrograms per sample. For every donor, an aliquot of PBMCs went through flow cytometry to measure the percentages of naive CD45RAhigh/CD27high T cells. The method behind the library was 5' RACE. Sequencing was performed on an Illumina HiSeq 2500. A second PCR of roughly 7 to 11 cycles was run with a J-beta primer mix and a sample-barcoded 5' primer. Each TCR beta cDNA molecule received a unique molecular identifier from a template-switch 5' adaptor carrying 12 random nucleotides. At least 2.5 million CDR3-containing paired-end reads were obtained from each sample. The Mint cDNA synthesis kit, primed by a TRBC-specific oligonucleotide, was used to synthesize first-strand cDNA from all RNA. Following uracil-DNA glycosylase treatment, a first 18-cycle PCR with universal primers M1SS and BC2_uni_R was performed on all cDNA. The study's processing was this. Normalization of each sample was performed by random selection of 1 million high-quality reads, each carrying a distinct molecular identifier. Reads with shared molecular identifiers were discarded instead of being binned into consensus sequences. MiTCR, run with a Q25 quality threshold and the strictest error-elimination algorithm, handled CDR3 identification, clonotype clustering and error correction. A nonparametric unseen species model with Euler transformation was used to estimate a lower bound on total TCR beta diversity. The public sequencing data were trimmed at Q25 with fastp and processed into clonotypes with MiXCR by TCRdb, which kept only in-frame beta chains. Each entry is one CDR3 protein sequence, shown with its most common DNA and genes. The V and J calls and clone size come from TCRdb's table, not from the authors' own analysis. The sample has more than 450,000 distinct CDR3 sequences on record, roughly a quarter of them singletons. The top ten clonotypes cover approximately 3.3% of the sample.

For CDR1 and CDR2, the germline V gene (reference sequence) lists SGHKS and YYEKEE. Including cysteine and phenylalanine, the CDR3 has 16 amino acids. The sequence is cut down to CDR3 DNA, 48 bases in frame from base 1. As regards this clonotype: The clone's antigen remains unknown. One end of the junction fails to match germline, which may point to a read error.

These data were also filed under a second study, of T cells of mothers and their children. The second study, in turn, reports: Nine systemically healthy Caucasian individuals, comprising three mothers and their six children, were included as donors. cDNA synthesis consumed the entire amount of extracted RNA, loaded at approximately 1.4 ug RNA in each 15 ul reaction. In the second PCR, the M1S primer added sample barcodes and 2-4 random nucleotides. More than 9.5 million TCR beta CDR3 reads were obtained from each mother, and millions of reads were obtained from each child. In both related and unrelated pairs, thymic selection shapes the output of TCR recombination in a similar way, with inherited differences having only a minor effect. Normalized repertoire overlap in related mother-child pairs was always slightly higher than in unrelated mother-child pairs, but the difference was never significant. No persistent microchimeric T cell clones were detected, at a sensitivity of roughly 100 clones per million clonotypes. Deep NGS was used in the study to compare the TCR beta repertoires of mothers and children and to look for features that separate related mother-child pairs from unrelated individuals. Mothers averaged roughly 40 +/- 4 years of age and children averaged roughly 12 +/- 4 years. Libraries were sequenced on Illumina HiSeq 2000 with 100+100 nt paired-end reads after adapter ligation with NEBNext reagents. To prevent cross-contamination, the mother and child libraries were prepared one month apart and sequenced in separate runs. For each donor, between roughly 500,000 and 2,200,000 distinct TCR beta clonotypes were identified. Naive TCR beta clonotypes were estimated from low-frequency clonotypes matched to each donor's FACS-determined naive share, without sorting.

Rearrangement joined TRBV5-5 to TRBJ2-5, with the D call tentatively TRBD1 or TRBD2, each fitting 5 bases. This clonotype was obtained from a boy aged 2 to 10 in good health. Sequenced input: blood. The CDR3 sequence is CTSSLPLGTPGETQYF. The DNA sequence follows: TGTACCAGCAGCCTCCCACTTGGGACCCCGGGGGAGACCCAGTACTTC.